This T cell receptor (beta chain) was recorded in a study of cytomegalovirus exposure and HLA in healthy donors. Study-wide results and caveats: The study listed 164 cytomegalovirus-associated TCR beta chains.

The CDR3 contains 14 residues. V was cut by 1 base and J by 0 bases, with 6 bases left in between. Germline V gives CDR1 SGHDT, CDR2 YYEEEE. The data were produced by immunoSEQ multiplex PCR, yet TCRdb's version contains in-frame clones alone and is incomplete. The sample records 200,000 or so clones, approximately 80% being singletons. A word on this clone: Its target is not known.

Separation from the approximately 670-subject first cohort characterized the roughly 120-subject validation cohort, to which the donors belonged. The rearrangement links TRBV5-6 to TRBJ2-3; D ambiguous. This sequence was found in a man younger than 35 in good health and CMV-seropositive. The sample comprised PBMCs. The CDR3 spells CASSLFTSTDTQYF. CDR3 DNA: TGTGCCAGCAGCTTGTTTACTAGCACAGATACGCAGTATTTT.